The clone carrying this T cell receptor (beta chain) was detected many times. Its antigen is currently unknown. Trimming removed 0 bases from V and 8 bases from J; junction bases left unmatched: 6. Looked up from germline, CDR1 is SGHAT and CDR2 is FQNNGV. The CDR3 loop spans 15 amino acids. Via MiXCR, TCRdb re-called the reads, giving one row per CDR3 protein. The table lists a few hundred thousand distinct CDR3 sequences, almost 30% of them singletons. The data were taken from a study of T cell repertoires in cytomegalovirus infection. Background on the study: Researchers turned to recently identified HLA-C-restricted CMV epitopes as well as well-studied HLA-B-restricted ones. Carrying CMV and the relevant HLA type showed in public TCR beta signatures. Study-level points and caveats: Ex vivo responses were dominated by HLA-C-restricted CMV-specific TCR beta clonotypes. The cumulative frequency of public TCR beta families identified carriers of CMV plus the relevant HLA.

The input for sequencing was cultured PBMCs, taken from culture after CMV antigen stimulation. The chain couples TRBV11-2 to TRBJ2-1; 8 bases agree with TRBD2. The clonotype comes from a human donor in good health (CMV status not recorded). Some clones in this sample may be carry-over from other donors' samples. CDR3 coding DNA: TGTGCCAGCAGCTTAGATAACGGGAGGGTATATGAGCAGTTCTTC. Translation: CASSLDNGRVYEQFF.